This is a list of T cell receptor beta chains from one sample in a study of blood T cell repertoires in COVID-19. Sequenced by immunoSEQ multiplex PCR; TCRdb stores in-frame clones only, minus some. The sample carries 68,000 or so clones, less than 95% recorded once. Sequenced: peripheral blood. These receptors were obtained from a man aged 50-60 years with COVID-19, enrolled during active disease. The CDR3 runs from the conserved cysteine through the conserved F or W. The order of the fields is D gene, V gene, clone size, J gene, CDR3 DNA, CDR3 protein. D genes are given only for firm matches. Size is omitted from some rows. Given values are once, few, many or a class for expanded clones.

NA	TRBV5-1	NA	TRBJ1-2	TGCGCCAGCAGCTTGGAGGGGCTGGCAGGGCTCAACGTGAACTATGGCTACACCTTC	CASSLEGLAGLNVNYGYTF
NA	TRBV13	NA	TRBJ1-5	TGTGCCAGCAGCTTACATGTTGGAGGGGGCAATCAGCCCCAGCATTTT	CASSLHVGGGNQPQHF
NA	TRBV6-6	once	TRBJ2-5	TGTGCCAGCAGTTACTCTCGGGATCTCAAAGAGACCCAGTACTTC	CASSYSRDLKETQYF
TRBD1	TRBV5-1	once	TRBJ1-2	TGCGCCAGCAGCTTGGGGGGACAGATTAACTATGGCTACACCTTC	CASSLGGQINYGYTF
NA	TRBV7-2	NA	TRBJ2-1	TGTGCCAGCAGCTTAGAGGGGTCAAAAGTGAATGAGCAGTTCTTC	CASSLEGSKVNEQFF
TRBD2	TRBV4-1	few	TRBJ2-7	TGCGCCAGCAGCCAGATCCCCGGACTAGCGGGACGCGAGCAGTACTTC	CASSQIPGLAGREQYF
NA	TRBV28	NA	TRBJ1-6	TGTGCCAGCAGCACCTGGGCCCCCGGAAGGAATTCACCCCTCCACTTT	CASSTWAPGRNSPLHF
NA	TRBV30	NA	TRBJ1-5	TGTGCCTGGAGTGTAGCCATTAGCAATCAGCCCCAGCATTTT	CAWSVAISNQPQHF
NA	TRBV5-1	NA	TRBJ2-5	TGCGCCAGCAGCTTGCCCGGGAACCAAGAGACCCAGTACTTC	CASSLPGNQETQYF
NA	TRBV12-3/TRBV12-4	NA	TRBJ1-2	TGTGCCAGCAGCGAACTGAGGCCCTATGGCTACACCTTC	CASSELRPYGYTF
TRBD2	TRBV29-1	NA	TRBJ2-1	TGCAGCGTTGAAGGGACTAGCGGGAGAAGCTCCTACAATGAGCAGTTCTTC	CSVEGTSGRSSYNEQFF
NA	TRBV11-2	NA	TRBJ1-3	TGTGCCAGCAGCTCATACACAGGACGGCACTCTGGAAACACCATATATTTT	CASSSYTGRHSGNTIYF